This T cell receptor beta chain appears in the sequencing data of a study of T cells in Graves' hyperthyroidism and ophthalmopathy. The germline CDR1 and CDR2 sequences are SEHNR and FQNEAQ (reference sequence). With V trimmed by 5 bases and J by 2 bases, 5 bases remained unmatched. This CDR3 contains 14 residues. Authors of the study amplified TCR beta CDR3 regions from RNA transcripts. When the TCR CDR3 underwent first-round RT-PCR, the HTBI primer set was used. TCRdb reprocessed the multiplex PCR reads with MiXCR, giving one entry per CDR3 protein. In the table there are a few hundred thousand distinct CDR3 sequences, approximately 14% of which are singletons. Whole-study findings and limits: Most clonotypes that expanded in the thyroid above 0.001 also showed up in blood. Ophthalmopathy onset followed model prediction by a median around 6.9 months.

Stable disease denoted Graves' hyperthyroidism without ophthalmopathy progression within 18 months. The source of the PBMCs was 10 ml of fresh peripheral blood. About this clonotype: Its specificity is unknown.

The TCR was taken from a young woman with Graves' hyperthyroidism. The V gene is TRBV7-9, the J gene TRBJ1-1, with 7 bases identical to TRBD1. The sequenced sample consisted of blood. For the CDR3, the DNA is TGTGCCAGCAGCCTGAAGGGGGCTAACACTGAAGCTTTCTTT. Amino acid sequence: CASSLKGANTEAFF.